This TCR beta chain was sequenced in a study of blood T cell repertoires in COVID-19. Looking at the study overall: There were acute and convalescent COVID-19 samples, and they came from the United States, Italy and Spain. T cells, B-cell-depleted T cells, or PBMCs supplied cDNA or gDNA.

Trimming pared 6 bases from V and 10 bases from J, leaving 20 bases between. The CDR3 runs 14 residues. CDR1 is SGHTS, CDR2 YDEGEE, per germline. Source study methods: Estimation of nucleated cell counts was performed using reference gene primer amplification. TCRdb's table, derived via immunoSEQ multiplex PCR, lists solely in-frame clones and lacks some. The V and J calls and clone size are taken from that table; D and trimming were inferred from the DNA. The profile shows 200,000 to 250,000 clones, roughly nine tenths of them singletons. This chain uses TRBV5-8 with TRBJ2-1, with a tentative D call TRBD2 (6 bases). The TCR sequence derives from a man aged 35-49 years with active or convalescent COVID-19. The sequenced sample was peripheral blood. The DNA for the CDR3 is TGTGCCAGCAACTCGTGGAGGGGCATGGGAGAGCAGTTCTTC. Its translation is CASNSWRGMGEQFF.